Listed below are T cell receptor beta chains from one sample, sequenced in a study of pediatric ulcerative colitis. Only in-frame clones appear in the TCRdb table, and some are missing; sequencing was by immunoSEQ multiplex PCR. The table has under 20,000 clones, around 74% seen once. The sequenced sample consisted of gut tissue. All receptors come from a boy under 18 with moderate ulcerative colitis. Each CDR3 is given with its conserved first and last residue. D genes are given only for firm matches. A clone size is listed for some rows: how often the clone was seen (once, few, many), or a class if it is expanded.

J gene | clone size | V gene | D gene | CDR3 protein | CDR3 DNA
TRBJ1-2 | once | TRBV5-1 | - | CASSLDGSYGYTF | TGCGCCAGCAGCTTGGACGGCTCCTATGGCTACACCTTC
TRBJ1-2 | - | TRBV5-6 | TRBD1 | CASSLQGAGGYTF | TGTGCCAGCAGCTTACAGGGGGCTGGTGGCTACACCTTC
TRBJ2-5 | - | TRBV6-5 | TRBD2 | CASSYSPSGSEETQYF | TGTGCCAGCAGTTACTCACCTAGCGGGAGTGAGGAGACCCAGTACTTC
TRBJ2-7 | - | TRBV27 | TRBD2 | CASSSPSAGGQEQYF | TGTGCCAGCAGTTCCCCGTCTGCGGGGGGCCAAGAGCAGTACTTC
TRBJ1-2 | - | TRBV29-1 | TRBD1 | CSVEETGGSRGYTF | TGCAGCGTTGAAGAAACAGGGGGATCGAGAGGCTACACCTTC
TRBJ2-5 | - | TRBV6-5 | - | CASSYLETQYF | TGTGCCAGCAGTTACTTGGAGACCCAGTACTTC
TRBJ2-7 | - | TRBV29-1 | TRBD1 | CSVSQGANYEQYF | TGCAGCGTCTCACAGGGGGCCAACTACGAGCAGTACTTC
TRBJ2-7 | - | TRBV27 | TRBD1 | CASSSGQGTYEQYF | TGTGCCAGCAGTTCGGGACAGGGAACCTACGAGCAGTACTTC
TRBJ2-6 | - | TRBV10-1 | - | CASSADGTSGANVLTF | TGCGCCAGCTCCGCGGACGGCACCTCTGGGGCCAACGTCCTGACTTTC
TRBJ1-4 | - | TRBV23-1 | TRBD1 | CASSQQRGQGAEKLFF | TGCGCCAGCAGTCAACAAAGGGGACAGGGTGCTGAAAAACTGTTTTTT
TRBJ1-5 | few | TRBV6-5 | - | CASRLETTSQPQHF | TGTGCCAGCAGGCTAGAGACGACTAGCCAGCCCCAGCATTTT
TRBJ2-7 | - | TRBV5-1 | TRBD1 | CASNPGQGVYEQYF | TGCGCCAGCAACCCGGGACAGGGAGTCTACGAGCAGTACTTC
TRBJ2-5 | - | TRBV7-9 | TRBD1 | CASSLEAGRGPSETQYF | TGTGCCAGCAGCTTAGAGGCCGGCAGGGGGCCGTCAGAGACCCAGTACTTC
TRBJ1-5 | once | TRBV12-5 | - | CASGYGFSNQPQHF | TGTGCTAGTGGTTATGGCTTTAGCAATCAGCCCCAGCATTTT
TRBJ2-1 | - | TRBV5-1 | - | CASQTQWNEQFF | TGCGCCAGTCAGACTCAATGGAATGAGCAGTTCTTC
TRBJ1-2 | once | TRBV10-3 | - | CAISDLGGGSYGYTF | TGTGCCATCAGTGACTTGGGCGGGGGAAGCTATGGCTACACCTTC
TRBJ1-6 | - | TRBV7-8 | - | CASGITAGSNSPLHF | TGTGCCAGCGGAATAACCGCAGGCTCAAATTCACCCCTCCACTTT
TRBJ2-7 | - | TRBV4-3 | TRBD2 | CASSHSSGSYEQYF | TGCGCCAGCAGCCACTCTAGCGGCTCCTACGAGCAGTACTTC
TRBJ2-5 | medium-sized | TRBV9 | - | CASSEGLQETQYF | TGTGCCAGCAGCGAAGGACTCCAAGAGACCCAGTACTTC
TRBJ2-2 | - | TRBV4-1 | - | CATGLGIAGELFF | TGCGCCACCGGGTTGGGGATAGCCGGGGAGCTGTTTTTT
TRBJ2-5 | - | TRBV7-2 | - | CASSSGGPQETQYF | TGTGCCAGCAGCTCAGGGGGGCCCCAAGAGACCCAGTACTTC
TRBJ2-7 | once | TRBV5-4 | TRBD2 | CASSLVHGGSPPYEQYF | TGTGCCAGCAGCTTGGTTCACGGCGGGAGCCCACCCTACGAGCAGTACTTC
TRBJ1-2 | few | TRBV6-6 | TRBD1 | CASSFNRDRGYGYTF | TGTGCCAGCAGTTTCAACCGGGACAGGGGCTATGGCTACACCTTC
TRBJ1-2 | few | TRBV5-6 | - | CASSLIQDDGYTF | TGTGCCAGCAGCTTGATACAGGATGATGGCTACACCTTC
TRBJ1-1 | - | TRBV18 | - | CATRGGMNTEAFF | TGTGCCACCCGAGGAGGGATGAACACTGAAGCTTTCTTT
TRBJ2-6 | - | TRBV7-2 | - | CASSSPGRGAGANVLTF | TGTGCCAGCAGCTCTCCGGGACGAGGGGCAGGGGCCAACGTCCTGACTTTC
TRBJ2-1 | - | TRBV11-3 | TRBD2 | CASKISGTSNEQFF | TGTGCCAGCAAGATTAGCGGGACCTCGAATGAGCAGTTCTTC
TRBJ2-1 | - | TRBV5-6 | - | CASSLPQSYNEQFF | TGTGCCAGCAGCTTGCCACAGTCCTACAATGAGCAGTTCTTC
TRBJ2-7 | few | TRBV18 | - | CASSLRYEQYF | TGTGCCAGCTCCTTGCGGTACGAGCAGTACTTC
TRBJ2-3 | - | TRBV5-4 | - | CASSLKQQGSADTQYF | TGTGCCAGCAGCTTAAAACAGCAGGGTTCCGCAGATACGCAGTATTTT
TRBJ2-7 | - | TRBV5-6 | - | CASSLVSGYEYF | TGTGCCAGCAGCTTAGTGTCGGGGTACGAGTACTTC
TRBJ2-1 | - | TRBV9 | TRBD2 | CASSATTGTSGIRNEQFF | TGTGCCAGCAGCGCAACGACCGGGACTAGCGGGATCAGGAATGAGCAGTTCTTC
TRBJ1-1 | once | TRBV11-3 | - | CASSLAGISTEAFF | TGTGCCAGCAGCTTAGCGGGCATCTCCACTGAAGCTTTCTTT
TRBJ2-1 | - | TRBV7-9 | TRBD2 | CASSLRRGVFLMNEQFF | TGTGCCAGCAGCTTACGTCGGGGGGTGTTCTTGATGAATGAGCAGTTCTTC
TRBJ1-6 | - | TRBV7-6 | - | CASSLGERGLYNSPLHF | TGTGCCAGCAGCTTAGGGGAGAGAGGACTCTATAATTCACCCCTCCACTTT
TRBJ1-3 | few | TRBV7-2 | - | CASSSPGAGFSGNTIYF | TGTGCCAGCAGCTCACCCGGTGCAGGCTTCTCTGGAAACACCATATATTTT
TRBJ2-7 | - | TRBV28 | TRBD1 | CASNHQGAKYEQYF | TGTGCCAGCAACCATCAGGGGGCAAAGTACGAGCAGTACTTC
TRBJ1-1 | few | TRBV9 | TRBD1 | CASSVEGQRDTEAFF | TGTGCCAGCAGCGTAGAGGGACAGCGGGACACTGAAGCTTTCTTT
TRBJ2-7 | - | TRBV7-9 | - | CASSLVGQRGLEQYF | TGTGCCAGCAGCTTAGTTGGACAGAGGGGATTGGAGCAGTACTTC
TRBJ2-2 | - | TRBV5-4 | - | CASSFPPTGTNTGELFF | TGTGCCAGCAGCTTCCCACCGACAGGAACGAACACCGGGGAGCTGTTTTTT
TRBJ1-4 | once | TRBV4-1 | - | CASSQATGTIEKLFF | TGCGCCAGCAGCCAAGCCACAGGTACGATTGAAAAACTGTTTTTT
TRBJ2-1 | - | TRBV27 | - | CASSERSPYNEQFF | TGTGCCAGCAGTGAAAGAAGCCCCTACAATGAGCAGTTCTTC
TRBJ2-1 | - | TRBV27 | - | CASSLFTGNGKFF | TGTGCCAGCAGTTTGTTCACAGGAAACGGGAAGTTCTTC
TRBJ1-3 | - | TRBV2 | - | CASSDNGARGNTIYF | TGTGCCAGCAGTGATAACGGGGCGAGGGGAAACACCATATATTTT
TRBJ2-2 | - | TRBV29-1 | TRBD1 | CSVGQGDDHGELFF | TGCAGCGTTGGACAGGGGGATGACCACGGGGAGCTGTTTTTT
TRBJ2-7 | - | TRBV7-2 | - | CASSLSGGTSDEQYF | TGTGCCAGCAGCTTAAGTGGCGGGACCTCAGATGAGCAGTACTTC
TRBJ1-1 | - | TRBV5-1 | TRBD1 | CASSPRGGQGGIKEAFF | TGCGCCAGCAGCCCACGGGGTGGACAGGGTGGGATTAAAGAAGCTTTCTTT
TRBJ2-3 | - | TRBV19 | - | CASSIIKTSTDTQYF | TGTGCCAGTAGTATCATAAAGACTAGCACAGATACGCAGTATTTT
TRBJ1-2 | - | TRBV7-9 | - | CASSLGSEADGYTF | TGTGCCAGCAGCTTAGGGAGTGAAGCGGATGGCTACACCTTC
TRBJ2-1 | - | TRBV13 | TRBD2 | CASSLRTSGGNEQFF | TGTGCCAGCAGCTTGAGGACTAGCGGGGGCAATGAGCAGTTCTTC
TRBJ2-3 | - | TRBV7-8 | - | CASSPGPITDTQYF | TGTGCCAGCAGCCCGGGACCTATTACAGATACGCAGTATTTT
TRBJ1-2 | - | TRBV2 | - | CASSEGWDYGYTF | TGTGCCAGCAGTGAAGGGTGGGACTATGGCTACACCTTC
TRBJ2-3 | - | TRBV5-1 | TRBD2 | CASRRTLAGYTDTQYF | TGCGCCAGCAGACGCACACTAGCGGGGTACACAGATACGCAGTATTTT